This T cell receptor (beta chain) derives from a study of cytomegalovirus exposure and HLA in healthy donors. Researchers ran the PCR with 60 Vbeta and 13 Jbeta primers. TCRdb's table, derived via immunoSEQ multiplex PCR, lists solely in-frame clones and lacks some. The sample records roughly 180,000 clones, roughly 80% being singletons. Study-level findings and limits: Analysis was carried out at a later point, and it linked a missense DCLRE1C variant to TCR beta V- and J-gene trimming. The authors later found most CMV-associated TCR beta chains appeared HLA-restricted. Presence/absence analyses assumed roughly uniform sequencing depth across donors.

Comment on this clone: The antigen remains unidentified.

The clonotype comes from a woman younger than 35 in good health and CMV-seronegative. The sample was PBMCs.

In DNA, the CDR3 is TGTGCCAGCAGTACAGGGCTCGGCTACACCTTC. As protein: CASSTGLGYTF. The rearrangement joins TRBV2 to TRBJ1-2, with D possibly TRBD1 on 6 matching bases. Trimming left V 5 bases short and J 8 bases short, with 9 bases between. Germline CDR1 and CDR2: SNHLY and FYNNEI. The CDR3 runs 11 residues.